This T cell receptor beta chain came from a study of blood T cell repertoires in COVID-19. About the research overall: Nucleic acid was either cDNA or gDNA, and it came from T cells, B-cell-depleted T cells, or PBMCs.

Before being deemed recovered, Cohort 3 donors had two negative PCRs, clearance, or symptom resolution. Repertoires were generated with immunoSEQ multiplex PCR, while TCRdb's copy carries only in-frame clones and drops some. The top ten clones hold around 8.9% of a sample with about 320,000 clones, 80% to 90% of them seen once. This CDR3 is 16 amino acids long. J gave up 6 bases and V 2 bases, and 9 bases lay outside the gene matches. Per the germline V gene, CDR1 is GTSNPN and CDR2 is SVGIG (reference sequence). The TCR was taken from a woman under 30 who had recovered from COVID-19. The chain combines TRBV30 with TRBJ2-7; 14 bases map to TRBD2. Material: PBMCs or T cells enriched from blood (not recorded which). CDR3 DNA: TGTGCCTGGAGTTTTGGGGGACTAGCGGGGGATTCCGAGCAGTACTTC. This codes for CAWSFGGLAGDSEQYF.